The 21 T cell receptor beta chains in this list originate from one sample, sequenced in a study of cytomegalovirus exposure and HLA in healthy donors. PCR was performed using 60 Vbeta and 13 Jbeta primers. The table came from immunoSEQ multiplex PCR; TCRdb's copy has only in-frame clones and leaves some out. The table includes about 91,000 clones, 60% to 65% detected once. Sequenced input: PBMCs. These receptors were taken from a human donor in good health.

The J gene is TRBJ2-3, the V gene TRBV10-2; maybe TRBD2 (6 bases). Germline V gives CDR1 WSHSY, CDR2 SAAADI. The V gene lost 7 bases and the J gene lost 3 bases, with 20 bases spanning the gap. This CDR3 contains 16 residues. The CDR3 coding sequence is TGCGCCAGCATCCGACCTAGCGCTCCGGGGACAGATACGCAGTATTTT. It is translated as CASIRPSAPGTDTQYF.

The chain employs TRBV7-9 and TRBJ1-3; maybe TRBD1 (5 bases). Germline V CDR1 and CDR2: SEHNR, FQNEAQ (reference sequence). Trimming stripped 4 bases from V and 0 bases from J, with 22 bases between. The CDR3 sequence is 19 residues long. The CDR3 DNA sequence: TGTGCCAGCAGCTGGATTTGGGGGGAATGGGCCTTCTCTGGAAACACCATATATTTT. It encodes CASSWIWGEWAFSGNTIYF.

The chain combines TRBV5-1 with TRBJ2-3; 9 nucleotides match TRBD2. Germline V CDR1 and CDR2: SGHRS, YFSETQ. V gave up 6 bases and J gave up 2 bases; unmatched junction bases: 7. The CDR3 spans 15 residues. CDR3 region: CASMEVAGATDTQYF. Written as DNA, the CDR3 is TGCGCCAGCATGGAGGTAGCGGGGGCCACAGATACGCAGTATTTT.

J is TRBJ1-4 and V is TRBV11-2, with no clear D. The CDR3 runs to 15 residues. V gave up 0 bases and J gave up 3 bases, with 8 bases separating them. Per the germline V gene, CDR1 is SGHAT and CDR2 is FQNNGV. The CDR3 spells CASSLERRANEKLFF. DNA of the CDR3: TGTGCCAGCAGCTTAGAGAGGAGGGCTAATGAAAAACTGTTTTTT.

V usage is TRBV9 and J usage is TRBJ1-1; the D is unclear. Germline V gives CDR1 SGDLS, CDR2 YYNGEE. The CDR3 extends over 13 amino acids. Deletions cut 0 bases from V and 6 bases from J, with 9 bases between. The CDR3 DNA reads as TGTGCCAGCAGCGTAGGGGCCTCTTCTGAAGCTTTCTTT. It is translated as CASSVGASSEAFF.

The chain links TRBV21-1 to TRBJ2-1; whether TRBD2, the table's D call, matches the DNA was not checked. TRBV21-1 is a pseudogene. CDR3 length equals 15 residues. The CDR3 DNA sequence: TGTGCCAGCAGCAAGACTAGCGGGTTCTACAATGAGCAGTTCTTC. This encodes CASSKTSGFYNEQFF.

The gene calls are TRBV5-1 and TRBJ2-7, with TRBD1 matching over 8 bases. This CDR3 has 12 residues. The germline CDR1 and CDR2 sequences are SGHRS and YFSETQ. Losses at the gene ends were 5 bases for V and 2 bases for J; bases not matched to a gene: 0. Written as DNA, the CDR3 is TGCGCCAGCAGACAGGGGGCCTACGAGCAGTACTTC. Protein sequence: CASRQGAYEQYF.

V gene TRBV6-1 combines with J gene TRBJ1-3, with 8 bases fitting TRBD1. Germline V gene sequence: CDR1 MNHNS, CDR2 SASEGT. The CDR3 extends over 15 amino acids. J lost 4 bases, V lost 2 bases, and 4 bases had no gene match. CDR3 DNA: TGTGCCAGCAGTGAATTTACAGGGGGAGGAAACACCATATATTTT. Its protein is CASSEFTGGGNTIYF.

The J gene is TRBJ1-5, the V gene TRBV28; TRBD1 is a possible D gene (5 bases). The length of the CDR3 is 14 residues. Germline-derived CDR1 and CDR2 are MDHEN and SYDVKM. Trimming shortened V by 1 base and J by 7 bases, and 11 bases separated the two germline ends. DNA of the CDR3: TGTGCCAGCAGTTTATCAGGGCCCCCACAGCCCCAGCATTTT. Its translation: CASSLSGPPQPQHF.

This clone was observed a few times. The chain has TRBV9 and TRBJ1-2; D unresolved. This CDR3 is 13 amino acids long. V was pared by 0 bases and J by 4 bases, with 7 bases between. Germline CDR1 reads SGDLS; CDR2 reads YYNGEE. CDR3 amino acids: CASSVGVGYGYTF. In DNA form, the CDR3 reads TGTGCCAGCAGCGTAGGAGTTGGCTATGGCTACACCTTC. Combining the CDR3 with reference TRBV9 and TRBJ1-2 gives the whole variable domain DSGVTQTPKHLITATGQRVTLRCSPRSGDLSVYWYQQSLDQGLQFLIQYYNGEERAKGNILERFSAQQFPDLHSELNLSSLELGDSALYFCASSVGVGYGYTFGSGTRLTVV.

This clone was observed a few times. V usage is TRBV11-3 and J usage is TRBJ2-5; possible D gene TRBD2, 6 bases. Germline values: CDR1 SGHNT, CDR2 YENEEA. Trimming took 3 bases from V and 7 from J, leaving 9 bases between them. This CDR3 spans 12 amino acids. CDR3: CASSLRGGTQYF. Written as DNA, the CDR3 is TGTGCCAGCAGCTTGCGGGGAGGGACCCAGTACTTC.

This clone has more than one count but fewer than ten. The rearrangement uses TRBV6-6 and TRBJ1-2, with 7 bases lining up with TRBD1. Germline lookup yields CDR1 MNHNY and CDR2 SVGAGI (reference sequence). Germline trimming cut 0 bases from V and 8 bases from J; bases unmatched to any gene: 6. This CDR3 has 14 residues. CDR3 residues: CASSYSTGPGGYTF. The CDR3 nucleotides are TGTGCCAGCAGTTACTCGACAGGGCCAGGGGGCTACACCTTC.

In this sample, this clone turned up a few times. This chain links TRBV14 with TRBJ2-3, with D maybe TRBD1 (6 bases). The V end lost 1 base, the J end lost 7 bases, and 15 bases lay between the germline ends. This CDR3 contains 15 residues. The germline gives CDR1 SGHDN, CDR2 FVKESK. DNA for the CDR3: TGTGCCAGCAGCCAAGGTACAGGGCGCACCCATACGCAGTATTTT. Encoded protein: CASSQGTGRTHTQYF. Variable domain in full (rest from reference TRBV14 and TRBJ2-3): EAGVTQFPSHSVIEKGQTVTLRCDPISGHDNLYWYRRVMGKEIKFLLHFVKESKQDESGMPNNRFLAERTGGTYSTLKVQPAELEDSGVYFCASSQGTGRTHTQYFGPGTRLTVL.

The genes are TRBV2 and TRBJ2-1; 9 bases are shared with TRBD1. J was trimmed by 10 bases and V by 5 bases; bases with no gene match: 9. Germline V gene lookup returns CDR1 SNHLY and CDR2 FYNNEI. The CDR3 consists of 14 residues. The CDR3 spells CASSMGDRDREQFF. For the CDR3, the DNA is TGTGCCAGCAGTATGGGGGACAGGGATCGAGAGCAGTTCTTC.

CDR3 amino acids: CASRLLAGVPSEQFF. The CDR3 region has the DNA TGTGCCAGCAGACTACTAGCGGGGGTACCCAGTGAGCAGTTCTTC. The J gene is TRBJ2-1, the V gene TRBV6-5; 11 bases fit TRBD2. The CDR3 has 15 amino acids. From germline, CDR1 is MNHEY and CDR2 SVGAGI. Trimming took 6 bases from V and 9 from J; bases not matched to a gene: 10.

This clone showed up just a few times. The J gene is TRBJ1-1, the V gene TRBV25-1, with D maybe TRBD1 (5 bases). The length of the CDR3 is 12 residues. V dropped 3 bases and J dropped 7 bases, with 9 bases sitting between them. Germline CDR1 is MGHDK and CDR2 is SYGVNS. This CDR3 reads CASSDPGFEAFF. The CDR3 DNA sequence: TGTGCCAGCAGTGATCCAGGGTTTGAAGCTTTCTTT.

The CDR3 DNA sequence: TGTGCCAGCAGTGTGGGCAGTCGGGGGCAGTTCTTC. This codes for CASSVGSRGQFF. This chain uses TRBV2 with TRBJ2-1, with D maybe TRBD2 (5 bases). Trimming removed 4 bases at V and 12 bases at J, with 13 bases between. The germline CDR1 and CDR2 sequences are SNHLY and FYNNEI. This CDR3 has 12 residues.

The rearrangement joins TRBV11-2 to TRBJ1-2, with D perhaps matching TRBD1 (5 bases). Germline V gene sequence: CDR1 SGHAT, CDR2 FQNNGV. Trimming stripped 5 bases from V and 3 bases from J, with 16 bases between. This CDR3 region has 15 residues. The CDR3 is CASSPWTLVDYGYTF. As DNA, the CDR3 is TGTGCCAGCAGCCCCTGGACATTGGTTGACTATGGCTACACCTTC.

The chain carries TRBV11-2 and TRBJ2-2, with D uncertain. V gave up 4 bases and J gave up 6 bases, with 9 bases separating them. Looked up from germline, CDR1 is SGHAT and CDR2 is FQNNGV. CDR3 length: 13 residues. CDR3 in amino acids: CASSSDAAGELFF. CDR3 coding DNA: TGTGCCAGCAGCTCCGATGCGGCCGGGGAGCTGTTTTTT. Filled out from reference TRBV11-2 and TRBJ2-2, the complete variable domain reads EAGVAQSPRYKIIEKRQSVAFWCNPISGHATLYWYQQILGQGPKLLIQFQNNGVVDDSQLPKDRFSAERLKGVDSTLKIQPAKLEDSAVYLCASSSDAAGELFFGEGSRLTVL.

The chain is built from TRBV5-1 and TRBJ2-4; 10 bases are shared with TRBD1. CDR3 length: 15 residues. Per the germline V gene, CDR1 is SGHRS and CDR2 is YFSETQ. The ends lost 4 bases at V and 8 bases at J; junction bases unmatched: 9. The DNA for the CDR3 is TGCGCCAGCAGCGGAGGAGGACAGGGGGTTCACATTCAGTACTTC. Its protein is CASSGGGQGVHIQYF. Drawing the rest from reference TRBV5-1 and TRBJ2-4, the complete variable domain is KAGVTQTPRYLIKTRGQQVTLSCSPISGHRSVSWYQQTPGQGLQFLFEYFSETQRNKGNFPGRFSGRQFSNSRSEMNVSTLELGDSALYLCASSGGGQGVHIQYFGAGTRLSVL.

This clone was detected a few times. The chain joins TRBV7-3 to TRBJ2-1; TRBD2 might be the D (6 bases). CDR1 is SGHTA and CDR2 is FQGTGA in the germline V gene. The CDR3 runs to 13 residues. The germline V and J ends were trimmed by 3 bases and 9 bases, with 12 bases remaining between them. CDR3 protein: CASSFTTSTEQFF. The CDR3 DNA follows: TGTGCCAGCAGCTTCACGACTAGTACTGAGCAGTTCTTC.